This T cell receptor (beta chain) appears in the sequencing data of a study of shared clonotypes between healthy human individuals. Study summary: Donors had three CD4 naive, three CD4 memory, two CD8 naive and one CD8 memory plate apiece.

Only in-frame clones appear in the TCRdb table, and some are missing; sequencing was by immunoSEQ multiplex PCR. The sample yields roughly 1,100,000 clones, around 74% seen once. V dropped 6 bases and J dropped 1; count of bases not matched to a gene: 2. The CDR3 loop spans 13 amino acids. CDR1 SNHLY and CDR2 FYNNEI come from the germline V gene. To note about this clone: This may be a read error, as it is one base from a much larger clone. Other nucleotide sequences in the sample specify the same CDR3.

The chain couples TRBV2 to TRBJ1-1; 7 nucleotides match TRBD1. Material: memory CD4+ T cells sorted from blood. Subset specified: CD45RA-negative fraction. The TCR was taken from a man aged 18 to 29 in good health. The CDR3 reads CASSRDRNTEAFF. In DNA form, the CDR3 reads TGTGCCAGCAGCCGGGACAGGAACACTGAAGCTTTCTTT. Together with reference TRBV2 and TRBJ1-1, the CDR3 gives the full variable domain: EPEVTQTPSHQVTQMGQEVILRCVPISNHLYFYWYRQILGQKVEFLVSFYNNEISEKSEIFDDQFSVERPDGSNFTLKIRSTKLEDSAMYFCASSRDRNTEAFFGQGTRLTVV.